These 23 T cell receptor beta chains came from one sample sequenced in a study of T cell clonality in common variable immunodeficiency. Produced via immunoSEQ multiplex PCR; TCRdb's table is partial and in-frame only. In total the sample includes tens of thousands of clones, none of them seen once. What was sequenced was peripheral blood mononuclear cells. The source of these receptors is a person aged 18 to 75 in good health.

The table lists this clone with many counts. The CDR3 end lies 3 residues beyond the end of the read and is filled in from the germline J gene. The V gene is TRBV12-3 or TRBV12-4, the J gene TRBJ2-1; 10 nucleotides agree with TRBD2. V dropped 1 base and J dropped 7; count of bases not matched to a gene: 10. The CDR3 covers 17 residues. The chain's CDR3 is CASSLGSGRAFLNEQFF. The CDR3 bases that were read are TGTGCCAGCAGTTTAGGGAGCGGGAGGGCCTTTCTTAATGAG.

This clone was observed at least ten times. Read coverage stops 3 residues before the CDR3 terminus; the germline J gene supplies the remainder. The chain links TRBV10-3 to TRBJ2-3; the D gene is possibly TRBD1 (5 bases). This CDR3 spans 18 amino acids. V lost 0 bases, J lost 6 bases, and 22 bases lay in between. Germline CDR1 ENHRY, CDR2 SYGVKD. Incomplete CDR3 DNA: TGTGCCATCAGTGAGTCTACTGGGGCTTCAGGGTGGTCCGATACG. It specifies CAISESTGASGWSDT. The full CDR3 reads CAISESTGASGWSDTQYF.

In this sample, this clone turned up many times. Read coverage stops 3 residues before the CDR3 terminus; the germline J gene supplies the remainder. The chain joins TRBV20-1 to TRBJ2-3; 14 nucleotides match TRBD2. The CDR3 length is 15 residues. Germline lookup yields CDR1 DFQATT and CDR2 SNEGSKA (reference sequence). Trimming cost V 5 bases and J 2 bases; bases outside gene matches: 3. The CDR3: CSARLAGGPTDTQYF. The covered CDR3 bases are TGCAGTGCTCGACTAGCGGGAGGGCCCACAGATACG.

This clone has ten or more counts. This CDR3 reads CSVVRTEGTDTQYF. The sequenced part of the CDR3 DNA is TGCAGCGTTGTGAGGACAGAAGGCACAGATACG. The V call is TRBV29-1, the J call TRBJ2-3, with D maybe TRBD1 (6 bases). The read terminates 3 residues ahead of where the CDR3 ends, so the germline J gene completes it. Germline assignment: CDR1 SQVTM and CDR2 ANQGSEA. CDR3 length equals 14 residues. Trimming shortened V by 4 bases and J by 1 base, and 12 bases separated the two germline ends.

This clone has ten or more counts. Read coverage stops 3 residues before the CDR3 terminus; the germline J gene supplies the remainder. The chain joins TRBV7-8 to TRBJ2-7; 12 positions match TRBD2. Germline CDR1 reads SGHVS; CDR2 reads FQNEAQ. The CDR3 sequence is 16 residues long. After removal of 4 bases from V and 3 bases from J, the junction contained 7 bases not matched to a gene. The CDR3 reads CASSSGRLAGDYEQYF. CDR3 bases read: TGTGCCAGCAGCTCAGGTAGACTAGCGGGAGACTACGAG.

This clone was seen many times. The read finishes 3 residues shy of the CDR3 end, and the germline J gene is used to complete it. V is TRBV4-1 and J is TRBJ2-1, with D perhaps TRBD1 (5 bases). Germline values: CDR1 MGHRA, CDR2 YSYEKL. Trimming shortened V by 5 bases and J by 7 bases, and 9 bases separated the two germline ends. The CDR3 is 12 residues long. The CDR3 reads CASSGAGNEQFF. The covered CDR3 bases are TGCGCCAGCAGCGGCGCAGGGAATGAG.

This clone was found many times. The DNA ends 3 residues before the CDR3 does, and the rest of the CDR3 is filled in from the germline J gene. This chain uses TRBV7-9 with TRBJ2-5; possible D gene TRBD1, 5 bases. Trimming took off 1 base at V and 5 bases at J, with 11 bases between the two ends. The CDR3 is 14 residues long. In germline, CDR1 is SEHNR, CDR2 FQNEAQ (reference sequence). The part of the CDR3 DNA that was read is TGTGCCAGCAGCTTAGTCAACAAGGGGGAGACC. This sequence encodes CASSLVNKGET. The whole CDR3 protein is CASSLVNKGETQYF.

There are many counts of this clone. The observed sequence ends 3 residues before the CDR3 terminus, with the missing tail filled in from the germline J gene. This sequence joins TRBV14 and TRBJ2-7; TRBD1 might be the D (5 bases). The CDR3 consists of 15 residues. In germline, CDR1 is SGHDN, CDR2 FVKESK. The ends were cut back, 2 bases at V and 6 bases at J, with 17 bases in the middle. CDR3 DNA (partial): TGTGCCAGCAGCCAACTAGGGGTTAGGAGTGCCGAG. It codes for CASSQLGVRSAE. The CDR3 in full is CASSQLGVRSAEQYF.

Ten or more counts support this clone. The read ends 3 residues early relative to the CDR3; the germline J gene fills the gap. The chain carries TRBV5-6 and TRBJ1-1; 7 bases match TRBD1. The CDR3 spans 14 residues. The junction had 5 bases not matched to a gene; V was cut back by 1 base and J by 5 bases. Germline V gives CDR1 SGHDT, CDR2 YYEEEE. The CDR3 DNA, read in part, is TGTGCCAGCAGCTTGACTTTCAGGGGGACTGAA. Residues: CASSLTFRGTE. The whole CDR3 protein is CASSLTFRGTEAFF.

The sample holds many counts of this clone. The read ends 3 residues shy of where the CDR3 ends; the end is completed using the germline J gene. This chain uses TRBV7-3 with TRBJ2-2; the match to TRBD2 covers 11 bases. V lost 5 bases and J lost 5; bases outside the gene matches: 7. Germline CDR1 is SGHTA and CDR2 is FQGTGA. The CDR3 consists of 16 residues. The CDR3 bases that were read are TGTGCCAGCAGCCGAACTAGCGGGAGCCAAACCGGGGAG. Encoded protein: CASSRTSGSQTGE. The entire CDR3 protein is CASSRTSGSQTGELFF.

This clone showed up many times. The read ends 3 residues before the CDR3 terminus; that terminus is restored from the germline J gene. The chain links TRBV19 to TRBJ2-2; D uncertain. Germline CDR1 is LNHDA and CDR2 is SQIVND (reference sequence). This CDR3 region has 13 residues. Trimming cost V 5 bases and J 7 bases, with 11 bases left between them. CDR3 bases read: TGTGCCAGTAGTTTCCCTGAGGTCGGGGAG. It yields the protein CASSFPEVGE. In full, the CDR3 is CASSFPEVGELFF.

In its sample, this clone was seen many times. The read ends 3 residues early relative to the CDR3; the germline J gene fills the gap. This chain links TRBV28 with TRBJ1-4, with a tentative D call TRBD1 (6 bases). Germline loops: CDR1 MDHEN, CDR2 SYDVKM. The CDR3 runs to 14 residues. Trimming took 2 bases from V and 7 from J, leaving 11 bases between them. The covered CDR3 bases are TGTGCCAGCAGTTTAGGAGGGGGTCGTGAAAAA. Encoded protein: CASSLGGGREK. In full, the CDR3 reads CASSLGGGREKLFF.

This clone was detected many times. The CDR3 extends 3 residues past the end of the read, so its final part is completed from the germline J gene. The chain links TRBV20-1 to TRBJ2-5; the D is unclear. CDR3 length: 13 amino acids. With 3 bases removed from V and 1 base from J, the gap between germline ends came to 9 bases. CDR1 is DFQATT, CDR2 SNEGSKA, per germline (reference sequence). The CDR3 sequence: CSASAGGQETQYF. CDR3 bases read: TGCAGTGCTAGTGCCGGCGGCCAAGAGACC.

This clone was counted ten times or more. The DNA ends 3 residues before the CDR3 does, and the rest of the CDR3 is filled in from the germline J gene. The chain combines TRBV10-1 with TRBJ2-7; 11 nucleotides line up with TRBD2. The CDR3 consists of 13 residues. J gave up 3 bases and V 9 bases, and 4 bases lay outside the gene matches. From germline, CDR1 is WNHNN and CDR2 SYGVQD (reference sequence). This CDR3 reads CASSSGRGYEQYF. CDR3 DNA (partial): TGCGCCAGTAGTAGCGGGAGGGGCTACGAG.

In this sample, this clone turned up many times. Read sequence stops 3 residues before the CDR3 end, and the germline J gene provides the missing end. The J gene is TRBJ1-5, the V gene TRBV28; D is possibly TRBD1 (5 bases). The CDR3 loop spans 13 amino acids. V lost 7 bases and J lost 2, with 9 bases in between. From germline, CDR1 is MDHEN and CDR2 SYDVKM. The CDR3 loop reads CASKRGGNQPQHF. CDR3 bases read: TGTGCCAGCAAAAGAGGGGGCAATCAGCCC.

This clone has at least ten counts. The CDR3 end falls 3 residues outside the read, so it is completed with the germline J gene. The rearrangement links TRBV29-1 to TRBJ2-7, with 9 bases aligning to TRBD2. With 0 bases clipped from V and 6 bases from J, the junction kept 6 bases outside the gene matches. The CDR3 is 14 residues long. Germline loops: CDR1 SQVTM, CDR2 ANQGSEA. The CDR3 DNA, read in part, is TGCAGCGTTGAAGAGAGTAGCGGGAGCAGCGAG. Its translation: CSVEESSGSSE. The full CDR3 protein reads CSVEESSGSSEQYF.

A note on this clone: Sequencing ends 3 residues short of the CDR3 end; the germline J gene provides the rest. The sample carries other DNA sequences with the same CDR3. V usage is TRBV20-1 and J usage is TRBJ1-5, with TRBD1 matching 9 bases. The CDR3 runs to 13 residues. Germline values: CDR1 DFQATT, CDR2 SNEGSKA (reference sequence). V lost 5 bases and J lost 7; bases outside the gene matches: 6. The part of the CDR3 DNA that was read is TGCAGTGCTCAAGACAGGGGGAGGCAGCCC. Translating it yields CSAQDRGRQP. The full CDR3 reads CSAQDRGRQPQHF.

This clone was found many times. CDR3 bases read: TGCAGTGCTAGACAAGGAGGGCCCAATGAG. Its protein is CSARQGGPNE. The entire CDR3 protein reads CSARQGGPNEQFF. The chain recombines TRBV20-1 with TRBJ2-1; D is possibly TRBD2 (6 bases). The CDR3 goes on 3 residues after the read ends, and that part is filled in from the germline J gene. The V end was cut by 2 bases, the J end by 6 bases, with 11 bases between. CDR1 is DFQATT, CDR2 SNEGSKA, per germline (reference sequence). The CDR3 loop spans 13 amino acids.

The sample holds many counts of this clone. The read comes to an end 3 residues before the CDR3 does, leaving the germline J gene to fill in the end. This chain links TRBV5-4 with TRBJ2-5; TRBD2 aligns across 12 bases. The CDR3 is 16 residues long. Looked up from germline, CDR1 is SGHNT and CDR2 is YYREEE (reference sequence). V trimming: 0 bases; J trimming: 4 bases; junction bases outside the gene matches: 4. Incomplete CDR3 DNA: TGTGCCAGCAGCTTGGTGACTAGCGGGAGTCGAGAGACC. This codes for CASSLVTSGSRET. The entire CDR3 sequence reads CASSLVTSGSRETQYF.

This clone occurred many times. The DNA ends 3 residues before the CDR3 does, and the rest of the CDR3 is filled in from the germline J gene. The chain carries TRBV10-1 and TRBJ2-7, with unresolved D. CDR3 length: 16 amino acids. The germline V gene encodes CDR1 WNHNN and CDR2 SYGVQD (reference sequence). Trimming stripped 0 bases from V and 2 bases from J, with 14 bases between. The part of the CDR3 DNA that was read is TGCGCCAGCAGTGAGTCGAACGCAGGAGCCGCCTACGAG. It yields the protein CASSESNAGAAYE. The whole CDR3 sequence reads CASSESNAGAAYEQYF.

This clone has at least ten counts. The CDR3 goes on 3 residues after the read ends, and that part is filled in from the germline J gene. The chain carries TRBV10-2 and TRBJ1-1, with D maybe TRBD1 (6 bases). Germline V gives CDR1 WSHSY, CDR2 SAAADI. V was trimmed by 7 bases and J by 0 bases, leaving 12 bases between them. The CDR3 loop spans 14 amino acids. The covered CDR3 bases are TGCGCCAGCACCCCAGGACAGATGAACACTGAA. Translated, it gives CASTPGQMNTE. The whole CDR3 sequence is CASTPGQMNTEAFF.

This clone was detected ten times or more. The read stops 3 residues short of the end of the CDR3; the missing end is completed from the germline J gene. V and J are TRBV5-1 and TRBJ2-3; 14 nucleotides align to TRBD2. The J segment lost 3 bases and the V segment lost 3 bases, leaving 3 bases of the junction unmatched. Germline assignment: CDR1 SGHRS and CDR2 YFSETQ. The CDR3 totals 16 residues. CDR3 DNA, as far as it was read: TGCGCCAGCAGCTCCGGACTAGCGGGAGGTACAGATACG. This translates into CASSSGLAGGTDT. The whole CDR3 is CASSSGLAGGTDTQYF.

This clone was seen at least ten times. The DNA read from the CDR3 is TGTGCCTGGAGTGTGGGCCAGGGGAATTCACCC. Encoded protein: CAWSVGQGNSP. The whole CDR3 is CAWSVGQGNSPLHF. V gene TRBV30 combines with J gene TRBJ1-6; maybe TRBD1 (6 bases). The sequenced fragment ends 3 residues before the CDR3 boundary, so the rest is inferred from the germline J gene. Germline V gene lookup returns CDR1 GTSNPN and CDR2 SVGIG (reference sequence). Trimming shortened V by 0 bases and J by 7 bases, and 10 bases separated the two germline ends. The CDR3 consists of 14 residues.